This TCR beta chain came from a study of T-cell memory formation after mild COVID-19. Study overall: TCR clusters were mostly confined to one donor each.

This clonotype was found once. Its cognate antigen is unknown. The study, taken as a whole, reports: Clones contracting across day 15 to 85 had a balanced CD4/CD8 profile; later expanding clones leaned CD4+. Pre-infection memory held some responding clones, suggesting pre-existing cross-reactive T cells responded.

Employing constant-segment primers, 5'RACE generated TCR alpha and TCR beta cDNA libraries bearing sample barcodes and UMIs. TCRdb ran MiXCR on the 5' RACE reads and lists one entry per CDR3 protein. The data show 65,000 to 95,000 distinct CDR3 sequences, roughly 12% seen once. The sample consisted of PBMCs or a T cell subset sorted from them (not recorded which). This TCR was recovered from a man between 18 and 35 years old who had mild COVID-19 (a few samples of this study predate the infection). Cell type and time point are not known.

The CDR3 here is CASSGTSGHDSDTQYF. CDR3 DNA: TGTGCCAGCAGTGGGACTAGCGGGCATGATTCAGATACGCAGTATTTT. The rearrangement links TRBV12-3 or TRBV12-4 to TRBJ2-3; 12 bases are a match to TRBD2. CDR3 length: 16 residues. J gave up 4 bases and V 5 bases, and 7 bases lay outside the gene matches.